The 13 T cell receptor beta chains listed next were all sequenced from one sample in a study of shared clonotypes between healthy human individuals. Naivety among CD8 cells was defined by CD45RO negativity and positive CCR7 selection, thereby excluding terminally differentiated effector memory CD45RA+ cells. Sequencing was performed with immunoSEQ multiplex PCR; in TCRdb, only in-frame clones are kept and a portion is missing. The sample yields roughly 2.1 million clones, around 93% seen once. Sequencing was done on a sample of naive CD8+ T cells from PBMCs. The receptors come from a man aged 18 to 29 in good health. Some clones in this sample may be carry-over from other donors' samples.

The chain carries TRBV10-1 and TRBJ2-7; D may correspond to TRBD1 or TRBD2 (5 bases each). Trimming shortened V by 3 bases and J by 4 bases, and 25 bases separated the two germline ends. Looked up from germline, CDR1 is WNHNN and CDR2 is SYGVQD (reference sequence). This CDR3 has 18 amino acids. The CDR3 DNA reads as TGCGCCAGCAGTGACGGTTTTACCGTTAGAGGGGCGTCTTACGAGCAGTACTTC. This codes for CASSDGFTVRGASYEQYF.

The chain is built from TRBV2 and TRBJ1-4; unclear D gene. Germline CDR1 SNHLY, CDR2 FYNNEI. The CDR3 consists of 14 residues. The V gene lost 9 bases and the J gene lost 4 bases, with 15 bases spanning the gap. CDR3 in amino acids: CARQSMPDNEKLFF. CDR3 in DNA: TGTGCCAGACAATCAATGCCGGATAATGAAAAACTGTTTTTT.

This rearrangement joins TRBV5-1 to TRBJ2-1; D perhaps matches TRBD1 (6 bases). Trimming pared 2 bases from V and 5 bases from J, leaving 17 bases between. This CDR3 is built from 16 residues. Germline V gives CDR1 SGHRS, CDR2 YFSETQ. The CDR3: CASSLRKGDLDNEQFF. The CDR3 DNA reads TGCGCCAGCAGCTTAAGGAAGGGGGACCTGGACAATGAGCAGTTCTTC.

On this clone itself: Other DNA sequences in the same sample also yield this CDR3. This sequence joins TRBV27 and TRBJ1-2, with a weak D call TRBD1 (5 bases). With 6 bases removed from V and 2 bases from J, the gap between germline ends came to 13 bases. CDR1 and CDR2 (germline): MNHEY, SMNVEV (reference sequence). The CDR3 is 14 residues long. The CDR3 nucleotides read TGTGCCAGCAGCCTGGGGCAGGCGAACTATGGCTACACCTTC. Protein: CASSLGQANYGYTF.

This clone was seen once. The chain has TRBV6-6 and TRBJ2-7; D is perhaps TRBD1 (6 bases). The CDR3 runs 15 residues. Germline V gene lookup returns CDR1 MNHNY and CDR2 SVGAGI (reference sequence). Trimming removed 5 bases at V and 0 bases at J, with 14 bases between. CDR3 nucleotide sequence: TGTGCCAGCAGTCAGGGGACCCTAAGCTCCTACGAGCAGTACTTC. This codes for CASSQGTLSSYEQYF.

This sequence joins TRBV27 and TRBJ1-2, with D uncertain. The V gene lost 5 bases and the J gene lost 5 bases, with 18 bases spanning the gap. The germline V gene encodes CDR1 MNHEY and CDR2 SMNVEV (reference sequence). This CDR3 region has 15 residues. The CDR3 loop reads CASSPLRGPWYGYTF. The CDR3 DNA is TGTGCCAGCAGTCCCCTACGAGGCCCGTGGTATGGCTACACCTTC.

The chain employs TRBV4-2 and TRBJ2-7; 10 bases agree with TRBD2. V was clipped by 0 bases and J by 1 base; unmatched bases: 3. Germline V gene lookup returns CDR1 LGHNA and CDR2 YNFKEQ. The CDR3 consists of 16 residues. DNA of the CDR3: TGTGCCAGCAGCCAAGAACCGGGACTAGCGTCCTACGAGCAGTACTTC. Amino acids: CASSQEPGLASYEQYF.

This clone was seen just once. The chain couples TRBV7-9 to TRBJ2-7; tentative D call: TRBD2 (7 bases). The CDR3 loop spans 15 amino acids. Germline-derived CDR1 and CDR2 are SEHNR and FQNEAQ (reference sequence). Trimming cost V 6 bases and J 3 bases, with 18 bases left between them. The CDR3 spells CASRYAGATLYEQYF. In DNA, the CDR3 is TGTGCCAGCAGATACGCGGGGGCGACCCTCTACGAGCAGTACTTC.

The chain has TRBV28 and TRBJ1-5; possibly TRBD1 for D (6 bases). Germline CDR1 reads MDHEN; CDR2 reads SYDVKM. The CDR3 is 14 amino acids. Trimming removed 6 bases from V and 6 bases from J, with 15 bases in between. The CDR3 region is CASSPGQPGQPQHF. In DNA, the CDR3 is TGTGCCAGCAGCCCCGGACAGCCGGGTCAGCCCCAGCATTTT.

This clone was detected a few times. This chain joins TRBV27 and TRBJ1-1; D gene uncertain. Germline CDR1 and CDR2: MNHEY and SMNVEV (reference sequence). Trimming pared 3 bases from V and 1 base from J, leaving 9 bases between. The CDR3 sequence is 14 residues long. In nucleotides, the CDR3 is TGTGCCAGCAGTTTGAAGGTCACGAACACTGAAGCTTTCTTT. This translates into CASSLKVTNTEAFF.

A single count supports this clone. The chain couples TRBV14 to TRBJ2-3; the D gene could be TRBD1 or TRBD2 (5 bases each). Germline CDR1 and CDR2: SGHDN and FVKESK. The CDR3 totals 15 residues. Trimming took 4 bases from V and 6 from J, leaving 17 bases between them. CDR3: CASSRIGERKDTQYF. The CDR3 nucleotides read TGTGCCAGCAGCCGCATAGGGGAGCGTAAGGATACGCAGTATTTT.

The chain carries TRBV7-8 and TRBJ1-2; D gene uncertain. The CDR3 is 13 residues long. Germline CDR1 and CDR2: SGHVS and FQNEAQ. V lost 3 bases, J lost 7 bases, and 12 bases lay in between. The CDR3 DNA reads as TGTGCCAGCAGCTTTAAAACGGCCAGTGGCTACACCTTC. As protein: CASSFKTASGYTF.

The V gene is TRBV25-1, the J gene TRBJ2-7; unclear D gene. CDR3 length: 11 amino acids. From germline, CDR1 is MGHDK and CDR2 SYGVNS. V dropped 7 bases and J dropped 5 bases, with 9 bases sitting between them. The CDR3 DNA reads TGTGCCAGCACCAGCGATCACGAGCAGTACTTC. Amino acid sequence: CASTSDHEQYF.